The present T cell receptor beta chain was sequenced within a study of blood T cell repertoires in COVID-19 (dated by TCRdb to the early 2020s). In the study overall: Samples from collaborators originated in the United States, Italy and Spain and spanned both the acute and convalescent phases of COVID-19. The material from the prospective study consisted of cDNA or gDNA derived from T cells, B-cell-depleted T cells, or PBMCs. Deeply sampled blood TCRbeta repertoires from subjects exposed to, actively infected with, or recovered from COVID-19 were included in the dataset. The repertoires were made available in a free public database intended to serve as a resource for research on the immune response to SARS-CoV-2. Samples were obtained from the ongoing ImmuneRACE study (first 160 participants) and from roughly 1,300 subjects provided by 6 global collaborators. The sample metadata nearly always contained a de-identified subject ID, COVID-19 status, age in years and sex. Where available, HLA class I and class II types were taken from metadata supplied by the sample provider and were not determined by assay-based typing.

The immunoSEQ Assay, a bias-controlled multiplex PCR, was used to amplify TCRbeta CDR3 regions from genomic DNA. Concerning the study's data processing: Nucleated cell counts per sample were estimated from amplification of reference gene primers within the assay. Sequence reads were collapsed and filtered to measure the absolute abundance of every unique TCRbeta CDR3 rearrangement. For each sample, productive Simpson clonality was calculated as the square root of Simpson's diversity index across productive rearrangements. TCRdb carries this immuneACCESS record with in-frame sequences only. Its versions omit some clonotypes, under half of them owing to an unresolved V gene in the studies checked, with the rest unexplained. V and J calls and clone size are those listed in that table; D and trimming were worked out from the DNA. Counted in this sample were around 250,000 clones; approximately 88% of them appeared once. About 0.7% of the sample belongs to the ten largest clones.

Collaborating institutions collected whole blood in K2EDTA tubes following their own protocols. For TCRbeta analysis, collaborators shipped samples in one of three forms: frozen whole blood, isolated PBMCs, or DNA extracted from either of those sample types. Study-level results and caveats: The quantity of clinical and demographic metadata differed by source and by participant and was supplied without curation.

Comment on this clone: No cognate antigen has been identified for it. No qualities accompany the bases; no much larger clone lies one base away.

Cut back by 6 bases and 0 bases, the V and J ends lie 9 bases apart. The germline V gene (reference sequence) supplies CDR1 MNHNY and CDR2 SVGAGI. The CDR3 has 13 amino acids, counting the end cysteine and phenylalanine. Only CDR3 DNA remains: 39 bases, in frame from the first base. The sequence is built from TRBV6-6 and TRBJ2-7, with the D gene too uncertain to name. This clonotype originated in a human donor in a cohort sampled during active COVID-19. Sequences were obtained from peripheral blood. The CDR3 loop reads CASRLHSSYEQYF. The nucleotide sequence is TGTGCCAGCAGACTGCACAGCTCCTACGAGCAGTACTTC.